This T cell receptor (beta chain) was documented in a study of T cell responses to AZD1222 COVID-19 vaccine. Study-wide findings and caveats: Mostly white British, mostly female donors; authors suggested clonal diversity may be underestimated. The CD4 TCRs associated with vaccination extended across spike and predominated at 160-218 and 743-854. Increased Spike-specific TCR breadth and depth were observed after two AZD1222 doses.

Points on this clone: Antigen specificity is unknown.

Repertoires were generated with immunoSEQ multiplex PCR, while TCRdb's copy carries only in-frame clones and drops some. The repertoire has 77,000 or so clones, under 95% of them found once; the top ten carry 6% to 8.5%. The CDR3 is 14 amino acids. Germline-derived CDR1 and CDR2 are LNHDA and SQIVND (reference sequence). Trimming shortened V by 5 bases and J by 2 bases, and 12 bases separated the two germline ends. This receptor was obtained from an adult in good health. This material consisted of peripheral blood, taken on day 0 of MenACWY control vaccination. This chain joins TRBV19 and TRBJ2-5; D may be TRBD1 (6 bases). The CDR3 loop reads CASSARDTQETQYF. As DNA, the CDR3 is TGTGCCAGTAGTGCACGGGACACTCAAGAGACCCAGTACTTC.